This T cell receptor beta chain was captured by sequencing in a study of T cell repertoires in cytomegalovirus infection. Study-level findings and limits: HLA-C-restricted, CMV-specific TCR beta clonotypes were dominant ex vivo. Carriers of CMV plus the relevant HLA were identified by cumulative public TCR beta family frequency.

MiXCR was run by TCRdb on the reads, yielding one entry per CDR3 protein. The table lists 490,000 or so distinct CDR3 sequences, about 10% of them singletons, with 9.5% to 13% in the top ten. This clonotype occurred many times. Antigen: not known. The sample taken for sequencing was PBMCs. This receptor was taken from a human donor in good health (CMV status not recorded). Some clones in this sample may be carry-over from other donors' samples.

The CDR3 DNA reads TGTGCCAGCAGTGAATACAGGGAGGTAGGTGGGACTGAAGCTTTCTTT. Protein sequence: CASSEYREVGGTEAFF. The rearrangement uses TRBV6-2 or TRBV6-3 and TRBJ1-1; TRBD1 is a possible D gene (6 bases). The ends were cut back, 5 bases at V and 5 bases at J, with 21 bases in the middle. In germline, CDR1 is MNHEY, CDR2 SVGEGT. This CDR3 spans 16 amino acids.